A single sample is the source of the 32 T cell receptor beta chains below, sequenced in a study of cytomegalovirus exposure and HLA in healthy donors. Sequencing was performed with immunoSEQ multiplex PCR; in TCRdb, only in-frame clones are kept and a portion is missing. The table includes roughly 80,000 clones, roughly 93% detected once. Specimen: PBMCs. The receptors were gathered from a man younger than 45 in good health and CMV-seronegative.

The chain links TRBV7-2 to TRBJ2-7; tentative D call: TRBD1 (7 bases). Trimming shortened V by 6 bases and J by 4 bases, and 16 bases separated the two germline ends. CDR3 length equals 14 residues. Germline V gives CDR1 SGHTA, CDR2 FQGNSA. The CDR3 nucleotides are TGTGCCAGCAGAGATCGACAGGGAGGTTACGAGCAGTACTTC. Translation: CASRDRQGGYEQYF.

The chain employs TRBV6-1 and TRBJ2-3; the match to TRBD2 covers 12 bases. V lost 4 bases to trimming and J lost 3 bases; unmatched junction nucleotides: 5. The CDR3 is 16 amino acids. In germline, CDR1 is MNHNS, CDR2 SASEGT. This CDR3 is CASSGLAGVKTDTQYF. CDR3 nucleotide sequence: TGTGCCAGCAGTGGACTAGCGGGAGTTAAAACAGATACGCAGTATTTT.

This sequence joins TRBV5-1 and TRBJ1-6; possible D gene TRBD1, 6 bases. Germline V gives CDR1 SGHRS, CDR2 YFSETQ. The CDR3 has 16 amino acids. The germline V and J ends were trimmed by 6 bases and 7 bases, with 20 bases remaining between them. For the CDR3, the DNA is TGCGCCAGCAAGCTCTCCATGGGGGGGGCGAATTCACCCCTCCACTTT. This encodes CASKLSMGGANSPLHF.

The CDR3 region is CASSLGRGSYEQYF. In DNA form, the CDR3 reads TGTGCCAGCAGCTTAGGCAGGGGATCCTACGAGCAGTACTTC. The rearrangement joins TRBV11-1 to TRBJ2-7, with D maybe TRBD1 (6 bases). Germline CDR1 reads SGHAT; CDR2 reads FQDESV (reference sequence). Trimming shortened V by 1 base and J by 1 base, and 8 bases separated the two germline ends. The CDR3 spans 14 residues.

The V and J genes are TRBV7-9 and TRBJ2-2; 8 positions match TRBD2. V lost 5 bases, J lost 3 bases, and 11 bases stayed unmatched. Germline values: CDR1 SEHNR, CDR2 FQNEAQ (reference sequence). The CDR3 covers 17 residues. The CDR3 loop is CASSPGSRGGYTGELFF. In nucleotides, the CDR3 is TGTGCCAGCAGCCCGGGGTCTCGGGGGGGCTACACCGGGGAGCTGTTTTTT.

J is TRBJ2-2 and V is TRBV10-3; D is undetermined. The germline CDR1 and CDR2 sequences are ENHRY and SYGVKD. Trimming cost V 2 bases and J 7 bases, with 8 bases left between them. The CDR3 spans 13 residues. CDR3 coding DNA: TGTGCCATCAGTGAGAATGACATCGGGGAGCTGTTTTTT. Amino acids: CAISENDIGELFF.

The CDR3 sequence is CASHPGRGTDTQYF. The DNA of the CDR3 is TGTGCCAGTCACCCTGGGCGGGGCACAGATACGCAGTATTTT. This chain links TRBV2 with TRBJ2-3; D is perhaps TRBD2 (5 bases). CDR1 and CDR2 from the germline V gene are SNHLY and FYNNEI. V was cut by 9 bases and J by 1 base, with 14 bases left in between. The CDR3 is 14 amino acids.

The gene calls are TRBV30 and TRBJ2-1; D is perhaps TRBD2 (5 bases). CDR1 is GTSNPN and CDR2 is SVGIG in the germline V gene (reference sequence). V gave up 3 bases and J gave up 4 bases, with 16 bases separating them. CDR3 size: 15 residues. This CDR3 reads CAWRVRGVPYNEQFF. CDR3 sequence (DNA): TGTGCCTGGAGAGTCCGGGGAGTGCCGTACAATGAGCAGTTCTTC.

This CDR3 is CASSFGLAADTQYF. The CDR3, as DNA: TGTGCCAGCAGTTTCGGACTAGCGGCAGATACGCAGTATTTT. This chain links TRBV6-5 with TRBJ2-3; 10 bases are shared with TRBD2. V lost 4 bases, J lost 4 bases, and 2 bases stayed unmatched. CDR1 MNHEY and CDR2 SVGAGI come from the germline V gene. CDR3 length: 14 amino acids.

V is TRBV6-6 and J is TRBJ2-7, with 7 bases that match TRBD2. The CDR3 is made up of 14 amino acids. Germline CDR1 MNHNY, CDR2 SVGAGI (reference sequence). After removal of 10 bases from V and 8 bases from J, the junction contained 17 bases not matched to a gene. The CDR3 loop is CATQTGVGGGQQYF. The CDR3 nucleotides are TGTGCCACCCAAACCGGGGTGGGCGGGGGTCAGCAGTACTTC.

The V gene is TRBV6-1, the J gene TRBJ1-5; weak D call: TRBD1 (6 bases). This CDR3 has 15 amino acids. The V gene lost 4 bases and the J gene lost 6 bases, with 16 bases spanning the gap. CDR1 is MNHNS and CDR2 is SASEGT in the germline V gene. Here the CDR3 DNA reads TGTGCCAGCAGTGTCGGCAGGGGCGAAGCTCAGCCCCAGCATTTT. Translation: CASSVGRGEAQPQHF.

The CDR3 coding sequence is TGTGCCAGCAGCCCGACAGTCTACAATGAGCAGTTCTTC. Translating gives CASSPTVYNEQFF. This chain joins TRBV11-2 and TRBJ2-1; tentative D call: TRBD1 (5 bases). Between the trimmed V and J ends, which lost 5 bases and 3 bases, there was a span of 8 bases. This CDR3 is 13 amino acids long. CDR1 and CDR2 from the germline V gene are SGHAT and FQNNGV.

The chain combines TRBV28 with TRBJ1-1; D not certain. The CDR3 spans 15 residues. Germline V gives CDR1 MDHEN, CDR2 SYDVKM. The V gene lost 4 bases and the J gene lost 6 bases, with 18 bases spanning the gap. The CDR3 DNA sequence: TGTGCCAGCAGTTCCCGGGGAAGAGGTGGCGCTGAAGCTTTCTTT. Translating gives CASSSRGRGGAEAFF. Full variable domain (outside the CDR3, taken from reference TRBV28 and TRBJ1-1): DVKVTQSSRYLVKRTGEKVFLECVQDMDHENMFWYRQDPGLGLRLIYFSYDVKMKEKGDIPEGYSVSREKKERFSLILESASTNQTSMYLCASSSRGRGGAEAFFGQGTRLTVV.

The V and J genes are TRBV11-2 and TRBJ1-5; D is undetermined. The ends were cut back, 5 bases at V and 3 bases at J, with 8 bases in the middle. From germline, CDR1 is SGHAT and CDR2 FQNNGV. This CDR3 region has 13 residues. In DNA, the CDR3 is TGTGCCAGCAGCGAACAGCCCAATCAGCCCCAGCATTTT. This gives the protein CASSEQPNQPQHF.

The chain joins TRBV19 to TRBJ1-1; possible D gene TRBD1, 5 bases. V shed 6 bases and J shed 5 bases, with 10 bases lying between them. The germline V gene has CDR1 LNHDA and CDR2 SQIVND (reference sequence). The CDR3 contains 12 residues. CDR3 sequence (DNA): TGTGCCAGTAGCTCAGGGTTTACTGAAGCTTTCTTT. It encodes CASSSGFTEAFF.

The genes are TRBV6-5 and TRBJ2-2; 8 nucleotides match TRBD2. V trimming: 6 bases; J trimming: 3 bases; junction bases outside the gene matches: 3. This CDR3 comprises 14 residues. CDR1 is MNHEY and CDR2 is SVGAGI in the germline V gene. The CDR3 reads CASSRAGDTGELFF. DNA for the CDR3: TGTGCCAGCAGCCGAGCGGGGGACACCGGGGAGCTGTTTTTT.

This clone appeared a few times. This rearrangement joins TRBV7-6 to TRBJ1-3; D not resolved. The CDR3 spans 14 residues. Deletions cut 5 bases from V and 0 bases from J, with 8 bases between. Germline V gives CDR1 SGHVS, CDR2 FNYEAQ. As DNA, the CDR3 is TGTGCCAGCAGCCTGAAGAGCTCTGGAAACACCATATATTTT. Translated, it gives CASSLKSSGNTIYF.

The chain recombines TRBV10-2 with TRBJ2-3; 7 nucleotides agree with TRBD1. Germline-derived CDR1 and CDR2 are WSHSY and SAAADI. This CDR3 has 17 amino acids. The junction had 12 bases not matched to a gene; V was cut back by 3 bases and J by 3 bases. This CDR3 reads CASSDSDRVLRTDTQYF. Written as DNA, the CDR3 is TGCGCCAGCAGTGACTCTGACAGGGTACTCCGTACAGATACGCAGTATTTT.

The genes are TRBV2 and TRBJ1-2; 7 bases line up with TRBD1. The CDR3 is 15 amino acids. The V and J ends lost 7 bases and 5 bases, in that order; junction bases with no gene match: 13. CDR1 SNHLY and CDR2 FYNNEI come from the germline V gene. CDR3 region: CASNFFRDSTYGYTF. The DNA of the CDR3 is TGTGCCAGCAATTTTTTTCGGGACAGCACATATGGCTACACCTTC.

This sequence joins TRBV18 and TRBJ2-7; 10 bases agree with TRBD1. This CDR3 has 15 residues. Germline loops: CDR1 KGHSH, CDR2 LQKENI. V lost 3 bases, J lost 3 bases, and 5 bases stayed unmatched. The CDR3: CASSPNGQGVYEQYF. CDR3 sequence (DNA): TGTGCCAGCTCACCGAATGGACAGGGGGTCTACGAGCAGTACTTC.

This chain connects TRBV2 to TRBJ2-7; TRBD2 is a possible D gene (6 bases). In germline, CDR1 is SNHLY, CDR2 FYNNEI. This CDR3 is built from 14 residues. With 7 bases removed from V and 1 base from J, the gap between germline ends came to 14 bases. The CDR3 reads CASTINRGSYEQYF. The CDR3 DNA is TGTGCCAGCACCATTAACCGGGGGTCCTACGAGCAGTACTTC.

The chain couples TRBV2 to TRBJ2-5; tentative D call: TRBD2 (5 bases). The V and J ends lost 8 bases and 4 bases respectively, with 11 bases between them. In germline, CDR1 is SNHLY, CDR2 FYNNEI. CDR3 length equals 12 residues. The CDR3 nucleotides read TGTGCCAGCGACCCTAGCCGAGAGACCCAGTACTTC. Translating gives CASDPSRETQYF.

V gene TRBV5-4 combines with J gene TRBJ2-1; perhaps TRBD2 as D (5 bases). Germline CDR1 is SGHNT and CDR2 is YYREEE (reference sequence). The V end was cut by 1 base, the J end by 4 bases, with 15 bases between. The CDR3 totals 16 residues. CDR3 sequence: CASSLSGAVGYNEQFF. The CDR3 nucleotides read TGTGCCAGCAGCTTGTCAGGAGCGGTGGGATACAATGAGCAGTTCTTC.

The chain carries TRBV5-1 and TRBJ2-4, with D maybe TRBD1 (5 bases). Germline V gene data show CDR1 as SGHRS and CDR2 as YFSETQ. The V end was cut by 3 bases, the J end by 8 bases, with 15 bases between. The CDR3 is made up of 14 amino acids. CDR3 amino acids: CASSYGQYVDIQYF. CDR3 coding DNA: TGCGCCAGCAGCTACGGACAATACGTGGACATTCAGTACTTC.

This clone has only one observation. The chain recombines TRBV19 with TRBJ2-1, with 13 bases aligning to TRBD2. The CDR3 covers 15 residues. Per the germline V gene, CDR1 is LNHDA and CDR2 is SQIVND (reference sequence). J was trimmed by 6 bases and V by 1 base; bases with no gene match: 0. The DNA for the CDR3 is TGTGCCAGTAGTATAGGACTAGCGGGGGGCAATGAGCAGTTCTTC. As protein: CASSIGLAGGNEQFF.

The chain's CDR3 is CASRGVFGRGGANEQFF. The CDR3 DNA reads as TGTGCCAGCAGAGGGGTTTTTGGGCGCGGGGGGGCCAATGAGCAGTTCTTC. This chain uses TRBV5-6 with TRBJ2-1; 9 bases match TRBD2. This CDR3 has 17 residues. With V trimmed by 5 bases and J by 6 bases, 15 bases remained unmatched. Germline assignment: CDR1 SGHDT and CDR2 YYEEEE.

As for this clone: This same CDR3 is encoded by further DNA sequences in the sample. The chain carries TRBV7-2 and TRBJ2-3, with a weak D call TRBD2 (6 bases). The CDR3 runs to 14 residues. Germline CDR1 SGHTA, CDR2 FQGNSA. V gave up 5 bases and J gave up 1 base, with 10 bases separating them. The CDR3 coding sequence is TGTGCCAGCAGCCCCGGAGGGGGCACAGATACGCAGTATTTT. This sequence encodes CASSPGGGTDTQYF.

The V gene is TRBV18, the J gene TRBJ1-1; 8 nucleotides match TRBD1. Germline values: CDR1 KGHSH, CDR2 LQKENI. CDR3 size: 15 residues. J gave up 3 bases and V 5 bases, and 8 bases lay outside the gene matches. This chain's CDR3 is CASSEGQGGYTEAFF. The CDR3, as DNA: TGTGCCAGCTCAGAAGGACAGGGTGGGTACACTGAAGCTTTCTTT. Looking up the rest from reference TRBV18 and TRBJ1-1 gives the full variable domain: NAGVMQNPRHLVRRRGQEARLRCSPMKGHSHVYWYRQLPEEGLKFMVYLQKENIIDESGMPKERFSAEFPKEGPSILRIQQVVRGDSAAYFCASSEGQGGYTEAFFGQGTRLTVV.

The V and J genes are TRBV28 and TRBJ1-1, with TRBD1 matching 8 bases. The CDR3 runs 15 residues. With V trimmed by 3 bases and J by 6 bases, 9 bases remained unmatched. Germline V lookup: CDR1 MDHEN, CDR2 SYDVKM. The CDR3 DNA sequence: TGTGCCAGCAGTTTGGACAGGGTCTTTCTACCTGAAGCTTTCTTT. It translates to CASSLDRVFLPEAFF.

J is TRBJ2-3 and V is TRBV5-1, with TRBD2 identical over 12 bases. From germline, CDR1 is SGHRS and CDR2 YFSETQ. The junction had 4 bases not matched to a gene; V was cut back by 4 bases and J by 4 bases. The CDR3 length is 15 residues. In DNA form, the CDR3 reads TGCGCCAGCAGCCAGACTAGCGGGAGACCAGATACGCAGTATTTT. It is translated as CASSQTSGRPDTQYF.

The rearrangement joins TRBV19 to TRBJ2-6; D uncertain. CDR1 and CDR2 (germline): LNHDA, SQIVND (reference sequence). CDR3 size: 16 residues. V gave up 3 bases and J gave up 2 bases, with 11 bases separating them. The CDR3 sequence is CASSIVGATGANVLTF. CDR3 bases: TGTGCCAGTAGTATTGTCGGAGCCACTGGGGCCAACGTCCTGACTTTC.

The J gene is TRBJ2-7, the V gene TRBV7-9, with 9 bases identical to TRBD1. The CDR3 totals 14 residues. Germline assignment: CDR1 SEHNR and CDR2 FQNEAQ (reference sequence). The ends lost 1 base at V and 5 bases at J; junction bases unmatched: 3. The CDR3 sequence is CASSLGGQGDEQYF. DNA of the CDR3: TGTGCCAGCAGCTTAGGGGGACAGGGAGACGAGCAGTACTTC.